The rows below give T cell receptor beta chains drawn from one sample of a study of blood T cell repertoires in COVID-19. Measured with immunoSEQ multiplex PCR; TCRdb has only the in-frame clones, and not every one. Seen here are 120,000 or so clones, over 70% observed once, and the top ten hold just under 30%. The sample taken for sequencing was peripheral blood. The origin of the receptors is a woman in her 70s with acute or convalescent COVID-19. Both conserved end residues are part of each CDR3. Each record gives: clone size, J gene, V gene, D gene, CDR3 DNA, CDR3 protein. A D gene is named only where the DNA matches it firmly. Rows may omit the clone size; those that give it use once, few, many or a size class.

size: once
J: TRBJ1-4
V: TRBV5-3
D: .
DNA: TGTGCCAGAAGCTTCTCACAGGTGAGCGGGCAAAAACTGTTTTTT
CDR3: CARSFSQVSGQKLFF

size: few
J: TRBJ1-1
V: TRBV18
D: .
DNA: TGTGCCAGCTCACCACCCAGTCTCACTGAAGCTTTCTTT
CDR3: CASSPPSLTEAFF

size: .
J: TRBJ2-3
V: TRBV13
D: TRBD2
DNA: TGTGCCAGCAGCTTCACCGCGGGGGGGGGCACAGATACGCAGTATTTT
CDR3: CASSFTAGGGTDTQYF

size: many
J: TRBJ2-7
V: TRBV7-9
D: TRBD1
DNA: TGTGCCAGCAGCCGACTCGGGGACAGATCCTACGAGCAGTACTTC
CDR3: CASSRLGDRSYEQYF

size: .
J: TRBJ1-1
V: TRBV28
D: .
DNA: TGTGCCAGCAGTTTACTCGACAAAGCTTTCTTT
CDR3: CASSLLDKAFF

size: .
J: TRBJ1-2
V: TRBV30
D: .
DNA: TGTGCCTGGAGCTTCGGAGCGAACTATGGCTACACCTTC
CDR3: CAWSFGANYGYTF

size: .
J: TRBJ2-5
V: TRBV9
D: TRBD2
DNA: TGTGCCAGCAGCGCGGGGGGTGAAGAGACCCAGTACTTC
CDR3: CASSAGGEETQYF

size: once
J: TRBJ2-7
V: TRBV29-1
D: TRBD1
DNA: TGCAGCGTCCTACAGGGGTACGAGCAGTACTTC
CDR3: CSVLQGYEQYF

size: .
J: TRBJ1-3
V: TRBV3-1/TRBV3-2
D: TRBD1
DNA: TGTGCCAGCAGTCGTCAGGGGGACGCTGGAAACACCATATATTTT
CDR3: CASSRQGDAGNTIYF

size: .
J: TRBJ1-2
V: TRBV7-9
D: TRBD1
DNA: TGTGCCAGCAGCCCCGGGACAGGGAGTAACTATGGCTACACCTTC
CDR3: CASSPGTGSNYGYTF

size: .
J: TRBJ2-7
V: TRBV5-1
D: .
DNA: TGCGCCAGCAGCCGGACCCTCTCGGGGTCTCAATACGAGCAGTACTTC
CDR3: CASSRTLSGSQYEQYF

size: .
J: TRBJ2-5
V: TRBV6-1
D: .
DNA: TGTGCCAGCAGTGGTAGCGTGGGAGTAAAGAAAGAGACCCAGTACTTC
CDR3: CASSGSVGVKKETQYF

size: .
J: TRBJ2-7
V: TRBV4-1
D: TRBD2
DNA: TGCGCCAGCAGCCAAGTCGGGGGGTTGCGGGAGCAGTACTTC
CDR3: CASSQVGGLREQYF

size: .
J: TRBJ1-4
V: TRBV11-2
D: TRBD1
DNA: TGTGCCAGCAGCTCGGGACAGGGGGAAGAAAAACTGTTTTTT
CDR3: CASSSGQGEEKLFF

size: .
J: TRBJ2-7
V: TRBV27
D: .
DNA: TGTGCCAGCAGGAGTGTGTTCGAGCAGTACTTC
CDR3: CASRSVFEQYF

size: .
J: TRBJ2-5
V: TRBV7-3
D: .
DNA: TGTGCCAGCAGCTTAAGCGGGCCCCAAGAGACCCAGTACTTC
CDR3: CASSLSGPQETQYF

size: .
J: TRBJ1-1
V: TRBV6-5
D: .
DNA: TGTGCCAGCAGTCCGGCGCGGGGAGCGAACACTGAAGCTTTCTTT
CDR3: CASSPARGANTEAFF

size: few
J: TRBJ1-6
V: TRBV5-5
D: .
DNA: TGTGCCAGCAGCCCCTGGCGGGGGCAGAATAATTCACCCCTCCACTTT
CDR3: CASSPWRGQNNSPLHF

size: few
J: TRBJ1-6
V: TRBV27
D: TRBD1
DNA: TGTGCCAGCAGCGTCGGACAGGGCCGCTCCTATAATTCACCCCTCCACTTT
CDR3: CASSVGQGRSYNSPLHF

size: .
J: TRBJ1-1
V: TRBV2
D: .
DNA: TGTGCCAGCAGTGAACGGGGAGGGAACACTGAAGCTTTCTTT
CDR3: CASSERGGNTEAFF

size: few
J: TRBJ2-3
V: TRBV30
D: TRBD2
DNA: TGTGCCTGGAGTGTTCTAGCGGGGAACACAGATACGCAGTATTTT
CDR3: CAWSVLAGNTDTQYF

size: .
J: TRBJ1-1
V: TRBV29-1
D: TRBD1
DNA: TGCAGCGCTCGGACAGGGTTCACTGAAGCTTTCTTT
CDR3: CSARTGFTEAFF

size: .
J: TRBJ1-6
V: TRBV5-6
D: .
DNA: TGTGCCAGCACCGTTAGGGGAAGATATTCACCCCTCCACTTT
CDR3: CASTVRGRYSPLHF

size: .
J: TRBJ1-1
V: TRBV10-3
D: .
DNA: TGTGCCATCAGTGAGGAGGCGACGAACACTGAAGCTTTCTTT
CDR3: CAISEEATNTEAFF

size: .
J: TRBJ2-7
V: TRBV5-6
D: TRBD1
DNA: TGTGCCAGCAGCTCCACCGGGACAGGGCTCTCCTACGAGCAGTACTTC
CDR3: CASSSTGTGLSYEQYF

size: .
J: TRBJ2-1
V: TRBV7-3
D: .
DNA: TGTGCCAGCAGCCCCACTAGTTCTTTATCCAATGAGCAGTTCTTC
CDR3: CASSPTSSLSNEQFF

size: .
J: TRBJ2-3
V: TRBV7-9
D: .
DNA: TGTGCCAGCAGCTTAAATATAGACCCCCTGGGCGGCACAGATACGCAGTATTTT
CDR3: CASSLNIDPLGGTDTQYF

size: .
J: TRBJ1-2
V: TRBV27
D: .
DNA: TGTGCCAGCAGTTGGTCCGGGACAACCCCCGCTAACTATGGCTACACCTTC
CDR3: CASSWSGTTPANYGYTF

size: .
J: TRBJ2-7
V: TRBV5-8
D: .
DNA: TGTGCCAGCAGCTTGGCGGGAACCTACGAGCAGTACTTC
CDR3: CASSLAGTYEQYF

size: .
J: TRBJ1-1
V: TRBV7-9
D: .
DNA: TGTGCCAGCAGCCCCCTAACTGAAGCTTTCTTT
CDR3: CASSPLTEAFF

size: .
J: TRBJ1-1
V: TRBV14
D: .
DNA: TGTGCCAGCAGCCAAGTGCGGAACACTGAAGCTTTCTTT
CDR3: CASSQVRNTEAFF